Presented here are 8 T cell receptor beta chains from one specimen sequenced in a study of T-cell reconstitution after alpha-beta-depleted transplantation in children. Unique molecular identifiers were used to barcode this TCRbeta library. TCRdb re-analysed the PCR reads in MiXCR, keeping a single row per CDR3 protein. This sample has almost 600,000 distinct CDR3 sequences, with about a quarter found just once. This sample comprised PBMCs, obtained before TCRalphabeta/CD19-depleted stem cell transplant. Receptor source: a boy in the first two years of life with Wiskott-Aldrich syndrome, due to receive a stem cell transplant.

This clonotype was detected a few times. V and J are TRBV24-1 and TRBJ2-7; 7 nucleotides line up with TRBD2. This CDR3 comprises 14 residues. V trimming: 7 bases; J trimming: 3 bases; junction bases outside the gene matches: 8. Germline V gene sequence: CDR1 KGHDR, CDR2 SFDVKD. In nucleotides, the CDR3 is TGTGCCACCAGCCCCCGGACTAGGCGCTACGAGCAGTACTTC. Amino acids: CATSPRTRRYEQYF.

The chain has TRBV29-1 and TRBJ1-1, with TRBD1 as a possible D gene (5 bases). CDR1 and CDR2 from the germline V gene are SQVTM and ANQGSEA. The ends were cut back, 5 bases at V and 3 bases at J, with 7 bases in the middle. The CDR3 runs 11 residues. Here the CDR3 DNA reads TGCAGCGTTATAGGGGACACTGAAGCTTTCTTT. This sequence encodes CSVIGDTEAFF.

CDR3 sequence (DNA): TGTGCCAGCAGCCGATCCGGGACTAGCGGGACTTCCTCTGGGGCCAACGTCCTGACTTTC. It translates to CASSRSGTSGTSSGANVLTF. This chain links TRBV3-1 with TRBJ2-6, with 13 nucleotides matching TRBD2. V dropped 4 bases and J dropped 0; count of bases not matched to a gene: 9. This CDR3 has 20 amino acids. Germline V gene lookup returns CDR1 LGHDT and CDR2 YNNKEL (reference sequence).

J is TRBJ2-1 and V is TRBV7-2, with TRBD2 identical over 7 bases. Germline values: CDR1 SGHTA, CDR2 FQGNSA. The V segment lost 5 bases and the J segment 8 bases; nucleotides outside the gene matches: 3. The CDR3 extends over 12 amino acids. Here the CDR3 reads CASSARGDEQFF. As DNA, the CDR3 is TGTGCCAGCAGCGCTCGGGGGGATGAGCAGTTCTTC.

To note about this clonotype: At one end, the junction sequence differs from germline, possibly due to a read error. CDR3 nucleotide sequence: TGTGCCAGCAGTGATACAGCGAATGCAAAACTGTTTTTT. It translates to CASSDTANAKLFF. The chain is built from TRBV2 and TRBJ1-4; no clear D gene. The CDR3 runs to 13 residues. The germline V gene has CDR1 SNHLY and CDR2 FYNNEI.

The chain employs TRBV7-2 and TRBJ2-4; the D is unclear. Per germline, CDR1 SGHTA and CDR2 FQGNSA. V was cut by 1 base and J by 0 bases, with 10 bases left in between. The CDR3 consists of 16 residues. In nucleotides, the CDR3 is TGTGCCAGCAGCTTAGGTTCGTCCCTAGCCAAAAACATTCAGTACTTC. This encodes CASSLGSSLAKNIQYF.

V and J are TRBV15 and TRBJ2-1; D remains ambiguous. V lost 4 bases, J lost 4 bases, and 5 bases lay in between. The CDR3 consists of 12 residues. Germline assignment: CDR1 LNHNV and CDR2 YYDKDF (reference sequence). The CDR3 nucleotides are TGTGCCACCAGCAACAGATACAATGAGCAGTTCTTC. Amino acids: CATSNRYNEQFF. The whole variable domain, remainder taken from reference TRBV15 and TRBJ2-1, is DAMVIQNPRYQVTQFGKPVTLSCSQTLNHNVMYWYQQKSSQAPKLLFHYYDKDFNNEADTPDNFQSRRPNTSFCFLDIRSPGLGDTAMYLCATSNRYNEQFFGPGTRLTVL.

This clonotype has just a few counts. The chain combines TRBV4-1 with TRBJ2-3; D may be TRBD2 (5 bases). The CDR3 is 17 residues long. From germline, CDR1 is MGHRA and CDR2 YSYEKL. Trimming shortened V by 3 bases and J by 2 bases, and 18 bases separated the two germline ends. CDR3 in amino acids: CASSQRTHGGNTDTQYF. The CDR3 coding sequence is TGCGCCAGCAGCCAGAGGACTCACGGCGGAAACACAGATACGCAGTATTTT.